One and the same sample provided the 2 T cell receptor beta chains below, sequenced in a study of cytomegalovirus exposure and HLA in healthy donors. PCR amplification relied on 60 Vbeta primers (plus 13 Jbeta primers). The assay was immunoSEQ multiplex PCR, and TCRdb's table has in-frame clones only and misses some. Of roughly 120,000 clones listed, 70% to 90% are singletons. Sequencing input: PBMCs. These receptors were collected from a man between 35 and 55 years old in good health and CMV-seronegative.

This chain connects TRBV7-9 to TRBJ2-5, with 8 bases that match TRBD2. V shed 0 bases and J 5 bases; nucleotides not matched to a gene: 8. The V gene's germline CDR1 is SEHNR and CDR2 FQNEAQ (reference sequence). The CDR3 length is 16 residues. This CDR3 is CASSLASGGGRETQYF. The CDR3 DNA sequence: TGTGCCAGCAGCTTAGCGTCTGGCGGGGGGAGGGAGACCCAGTACTTC. The variable domain in full, with the rest retrieved from reference TRBV7-9 and TRBJ2-5, is DTGVSQNPRHKITKRGQNVTFRCDPISEHNRLYWYRQTLGQGPEFLTYFQNEAQLEKSRLLSDRFSAERPKGSFSTLEIQRTEQGDSAMYLCASSLASGGGRETQYFGPGTRLLVL.

The gene calls are TRBV9 and TRBJ1-2; unclear D gene. There are 17 residues in the CDR3. The V and J ends lost 3 bases and 4 bases respectively, with 22 bases between them. Per germline, CDR1 SGDLS and CDR2 YYNGEE. CDR3 in DNA: TGTGCCAGCAGCGCCCGGGGTGCACTACCTCTACGCTATGGCTACACCTTC. Residues: CASSARGALPLRYGYTF.